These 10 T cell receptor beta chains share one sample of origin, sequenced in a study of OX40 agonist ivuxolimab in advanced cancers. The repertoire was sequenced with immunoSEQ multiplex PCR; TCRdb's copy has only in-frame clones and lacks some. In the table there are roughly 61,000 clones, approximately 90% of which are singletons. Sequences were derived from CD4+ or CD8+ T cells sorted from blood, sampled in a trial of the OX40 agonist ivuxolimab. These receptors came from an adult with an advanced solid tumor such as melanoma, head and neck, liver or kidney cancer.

This CDR3 reads CASSLIYEREQYF. CDR3 bases: TGTGCCAGCAGTTTGATTTACGAGCGCGAGCAGTACTTC. V is TRBV28 and J is TRBJ2-7; D unclear. Germline values: CDR1 MDHEN, CDR2 SYDVKM. V was pared by 3 bases and J by 6 bases, with 12 bases between. The CDR3 has 13 amino acids.

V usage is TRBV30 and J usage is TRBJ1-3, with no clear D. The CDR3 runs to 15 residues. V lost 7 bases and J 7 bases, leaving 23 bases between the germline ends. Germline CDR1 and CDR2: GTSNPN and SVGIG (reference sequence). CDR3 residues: CAFNPGPPRPNTIYF. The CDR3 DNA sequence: TGTGCCTTTAACCCCGGGCCCCCGAGGCCCAACACCATATATTTT.

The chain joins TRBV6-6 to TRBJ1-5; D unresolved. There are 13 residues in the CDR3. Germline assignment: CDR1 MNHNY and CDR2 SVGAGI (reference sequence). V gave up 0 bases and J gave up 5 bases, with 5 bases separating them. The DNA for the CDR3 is TGTGCCAGCAGTTACTCGGTAGATCAGCCCCAGCATTTT. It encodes CASSYSVDQPQHF.

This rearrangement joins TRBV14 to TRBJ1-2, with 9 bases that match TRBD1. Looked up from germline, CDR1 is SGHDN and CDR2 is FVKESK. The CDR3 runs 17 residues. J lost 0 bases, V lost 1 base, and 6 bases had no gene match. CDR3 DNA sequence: TGTGCCAGCAGCCAAGCGGAACAGGGGGCCGCTAACTATGGCTACACCTTC. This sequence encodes CASSQAEQGAANYGYTF.

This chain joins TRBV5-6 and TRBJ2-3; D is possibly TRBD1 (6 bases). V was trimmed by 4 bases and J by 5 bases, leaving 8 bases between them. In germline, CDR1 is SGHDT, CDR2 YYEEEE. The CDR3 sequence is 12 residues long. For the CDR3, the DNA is TGTGCCAGCAGCCCAGGGGAAGATACGCAGTATTTT. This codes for CASSPGEDTQYF.

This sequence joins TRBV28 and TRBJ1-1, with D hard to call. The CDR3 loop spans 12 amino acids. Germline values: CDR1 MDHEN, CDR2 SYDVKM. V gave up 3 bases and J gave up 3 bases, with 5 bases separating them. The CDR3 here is CASSFSYTEAFF. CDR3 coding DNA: TGTGCCAGCAGTTTTTCTTACACTGAAGCTTTCTTT.

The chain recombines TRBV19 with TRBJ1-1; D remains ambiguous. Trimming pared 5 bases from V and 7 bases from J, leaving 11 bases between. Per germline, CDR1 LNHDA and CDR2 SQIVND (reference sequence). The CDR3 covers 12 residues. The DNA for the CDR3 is TGTGCCAGTAGTTTCCAACTCCGTGAAGCTTTCTTT. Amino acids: CASSFQLREAFF. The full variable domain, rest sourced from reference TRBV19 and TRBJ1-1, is DGGITQSPKYLFRKEGQNVTLSCEQNLNHDAMYWYRQDPGQGLRLIYYSQIVNDFQKGDIAEGYSVSREKKESFPLTVTSAQKNPTAFYLCASSFQLREAFFGQGTRLTVV.

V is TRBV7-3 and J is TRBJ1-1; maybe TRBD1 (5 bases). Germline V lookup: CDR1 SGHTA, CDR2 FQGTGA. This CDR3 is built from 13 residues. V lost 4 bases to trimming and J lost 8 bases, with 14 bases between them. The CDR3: CASSSGTSSEAFF. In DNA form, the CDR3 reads TGTGCCAGCAGCTCCGGGACTTCAAGCGAAGCTTTCTTT. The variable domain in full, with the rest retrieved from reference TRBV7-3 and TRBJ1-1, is GAGVSQTPSNKVTEKGKYVELRCDPISGHTALYWYRQSLGQGPEFLIYFQGTGAADDSGLPNDRFFAVRPEGSVSTLKIQRTERGDSAVYLCASSSGTSSEAFFGQGTRLTVV.

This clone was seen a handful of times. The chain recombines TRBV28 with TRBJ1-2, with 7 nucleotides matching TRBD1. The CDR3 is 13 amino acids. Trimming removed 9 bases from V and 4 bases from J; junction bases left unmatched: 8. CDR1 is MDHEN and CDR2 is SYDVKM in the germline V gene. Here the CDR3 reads CASRDSAFYGYTF. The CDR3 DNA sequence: TGTGCCAGTAGGGACAGTGCCTTCTATGGCTACACCTTC.

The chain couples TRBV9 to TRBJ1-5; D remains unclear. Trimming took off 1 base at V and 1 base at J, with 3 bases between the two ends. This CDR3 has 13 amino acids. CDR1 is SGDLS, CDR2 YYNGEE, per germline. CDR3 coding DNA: TGTGCCAGCAGCGTATCCAGCAATCAGCCCCAGCATTTT. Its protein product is CASSVSSNQPQHF.